What follows are 2 T cell receptor beta chains derived from one specimen sequenced in a study of shared clonotypes between healthy human individuals. The protocol was immunoSEQ multiplex PCR, while the TCRdb copy is restricted to in-frame clones and leaves out a portion. This table has about 1.1 million clones, 60% to 85% appearing once. The source material was memory CD4+ T cells from PBMCs. Subset noted: CD45RA-negative fraction. The receptors here all came from a young man in good health. Some clones in this sample may be carry-over from other donors' samples.

This clone was detected only once. The chain combines TRBV7-8 with TRBJ2-1; 9 nucleotides align to TRBD2. The germline gives CDR1 SGHVS, CDR2 FQNEAQ. The CDR3 spans 15 residues. Trimming cost V 2 bases and J 6 bases; bases outside gene matches: 5. Here the CDR3 reads CASSLNSGSFNEQFF. The DNA of the CDR3 is TGTGCCAGCAGCTTAAATAGCGGGAGTTTCAATGAGCAGTTCTTC.

The genes are TRBV9 and TRBJ2-5; TRBD2 matches 13 bases. J lost 11 bases, V lost 3 bases, and 13 bases had no gene match. The V gene's germline CDR1 is SGDLS and CDR2 YYNGEE. There are 16 residues in the CDR3. The DNA of the CDR3 is TGTGCCAGCAGCGGACTAGCGGGAGGTCGGTCGGTTGAGCAGTACTTC. Residues: CASSGLAGGRSVEQYF.